A selection of T cell receptor beta chains follows, all from one sample in a study of blood T cells in healthy people across ages. Each CDR3 protein gets one entry after TCRdb re-called the 5' RACE reads with MiXCR. The sample lists around 500,000 distinct CDR3 sequences, more than 45% occurring once. Material for sequencing was blood. All receptors come from a man at least 80 years old in good health. The CDR3 runs from the conserved cysteine through the conserved F or W. The listing skips clone size in some rows; elsewhere it reads once, few, many or a size class.

NA TRBV20-1 CSVSDRVLGEQFF
many TRBV29-1 CSADSGANVLTF
NA TRBV11-2 CASSSDRREKLFF
NA TRBV10-3 CAISIKDEQFF
NA TRBV18 CASSQRGTSGTQETQYF
NA TRBV29-1 CSVDDGKISEAFF
NA TRBV18 CASSPQGALLYEQYF
few TRBV29-1 CSVFILGVNEKLFF
NA TRBV28 CASTGGSSYEQYF
few TRBV6-2/TRBV6-3 CASSYSGGRASYNEQFF
NA TRBV27 CASSLSDPGLANYNEQFF
once TRBV19 CASSITRTASSNYGYTF
NA TRBV20-1 CSARDPGARDGYTF
NA TRBV5-1 CASSLEPGAVGRSYNEQFF
NA TRBV5-5 CASSLAGQGGTSGSYNEQFF
NA TRBV20-1 CSGLAGQVDNEQFF
few TRBV4-2 CASSQEGPGQGAPYNEQFF
NA TRBV10-3 CAISVGQGVSEAFF
NA TRBV29-1 CSVGAGLATGELFF
NA TRBV6-6 CATQEPPVNTEAFF
NA TRBV20-1 CSARESRYTEAFF
NA TRBV4-2 CASSQVSEFNQPQHF
NA TRBV20-1 CSAPGKGPKNIQYF
NA TRBV20-1 CSARGPAVGEQYF
NA TRBV29-1 CSVGRGGNDEQFF
NA TRBV5-4 CASSSPGRVDTEAFF
NA TRBV27 CASRLLSVPDTQYF
NA TRBV2 CASSFRNTGELFF
NA TRBV20-1 CSAPVADRVYGYTF
many TRBV6-6 CASRPHTPDRANYGYTF
few TRBV7-9 CASARELAGARNTQYF
few TRBV7-9 CASTPAGRDTQYF
NA TRBV2 CASSEDTRRRTEAFF
NA TRBV20-1 CSASDRVETQYF
many TRBV6-6 CASSKTGMAYNEQFF
once TRBV3-1 CASSQAGHNEQFF
NA TRBV27 CASSNRGGELFF
NA TRBV7-9 CASSFVLEASGANVLTF
few TRBV3-1 CASRHREPDTQYF
NA TRBV10-3 CAISESRTGEQETQYF
few TRBV27 CASSLRGQQFF
NA TRBV5-1 CASSRDQGDTQYF
NA TRBV11-2 CASSPGTGNTIYF
NA TRBV6-4 CASSPGRASNEQFF
NA TRBV11-2 CASSPAIWGGDEQYF
NA TRBV3-1 CASSPALGTREQYF
once TRBV6-9 CASSPTGSRETQYF
few TRBV4-3 CASSQDWAGGPGDTQYF
few TRBV10-3 CAISEDRSTDTQYF
NA TRBV20-1 CSAKPTGENPGLGYTF
NA TRBV7-2 CASSFSGNSYNEQFF
NA TRBV14 CASSLSGALFSGNEQFF
NA TRBV20-1 CSAKETGGGNQPQHF
few TRBV12-3/TRBV12-4 CASGGTGGTDTQYF
few TRBV5-1 CASSRGANYGYTF
NA TRBV20-1 CSARRSEQYF
once TRBV24-1 CATSDLTAGEYKQFF
few TRBV20-1 CSALASTGLTYNEQFF
NA TRBV6-6 CASSYDREDEKLFF
few TRBV5-1 CASRGQAGVDEQYF